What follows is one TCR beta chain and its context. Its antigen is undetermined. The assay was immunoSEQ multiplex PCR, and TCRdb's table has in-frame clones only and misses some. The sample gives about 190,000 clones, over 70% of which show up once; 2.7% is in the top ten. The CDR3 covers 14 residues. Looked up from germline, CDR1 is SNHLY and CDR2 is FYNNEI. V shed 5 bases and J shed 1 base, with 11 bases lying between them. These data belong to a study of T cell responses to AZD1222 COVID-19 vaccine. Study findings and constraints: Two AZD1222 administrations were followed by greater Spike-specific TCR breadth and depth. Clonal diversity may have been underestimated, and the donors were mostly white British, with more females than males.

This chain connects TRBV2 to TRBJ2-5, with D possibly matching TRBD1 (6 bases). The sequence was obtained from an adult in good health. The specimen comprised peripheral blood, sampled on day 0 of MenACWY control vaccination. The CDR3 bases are TGTGCCAGCAGTCCCAGGGGAACCCAAGAGACCCAGTACTTC. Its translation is CASSPRGTQETQYF.